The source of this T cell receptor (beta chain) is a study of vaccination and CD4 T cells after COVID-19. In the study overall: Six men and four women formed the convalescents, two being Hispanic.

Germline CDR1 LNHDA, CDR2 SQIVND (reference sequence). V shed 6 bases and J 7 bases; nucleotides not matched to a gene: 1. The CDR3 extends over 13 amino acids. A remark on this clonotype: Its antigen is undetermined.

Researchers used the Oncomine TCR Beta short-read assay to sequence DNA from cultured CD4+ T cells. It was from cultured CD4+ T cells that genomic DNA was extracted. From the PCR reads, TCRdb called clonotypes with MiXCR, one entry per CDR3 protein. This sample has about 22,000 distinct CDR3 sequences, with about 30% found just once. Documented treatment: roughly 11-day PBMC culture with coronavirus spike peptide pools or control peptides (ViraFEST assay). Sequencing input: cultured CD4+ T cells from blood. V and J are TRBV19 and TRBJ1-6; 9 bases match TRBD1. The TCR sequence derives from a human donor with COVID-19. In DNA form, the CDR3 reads TGTGCCAGTAGACAGGGGGCGAATTCACCCCTCCACTTT. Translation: CASRQGANSPLHF.